This T cell receptor (beta chain) was sequenced during a study of graft-versus-host responses after intestinal transplantation. As for the study in general: Multivisceral, liver-intestinal, or isolated intestinal grafts went to recipients. Once they had received anti-thymocyte globulin induction, all recipients took tacrolimus and steroids for around 3 years.

Clones were read by immunoSEQ multiplex PCR, and TCRdb kept only the in-frame ones, dropping some. The table has fewer than 95,000 clones, 85% to 95% seen once. Study-level findings and limits: Ileal or blood samples showed some GvH clones first, and such clones were also found in recipient marrow.

The CDR3 has 15 amino acids. Germline loops: CDR1 MGHRA, CDR2 YSYEKL. With 1 base clipped from V and 2 bases from J, the junction kept 2 bases outside the gene matches. As for this clone: Its specificity is unknown.

The specimen was unstimulated CD8+ T cells sorted from spleen or lymph node cells, collected before intestinal transplant. V and J are TRBV4-1 and TRBJ1-5, with 7 positions matching TRBD1. The source is a human donor who received an intestinal transplant. The DNA of the CDR3 is TGCGCCAGCAGCCAAGTTGACAGGGGCAATCAGCCCCAGCATTTT. Its translation: CASSQVDRGNQPQHF.